One T cell receptor beta chain is described in this entry. Generated by immunoSEQ multiplex PCR, the TCRdb table keeps only in-frame clones and is missing some. The sample contains about 87,000 clones, under 85% of which appear only once. This CDR3 is built from 18 residues. Germline values: CDR1 KGHSY, CDR2 FQNENV. Trimming removed 6 bases from V and 0 bases from J; junction bases left unmatched: 13. Enrolment of Seattle patients took place during active infection, and they were followed longitudinally. The source of the sample is a study of blood T cell repertoires in COVID-19. This sequence joins TRBV16 and TRBJ1-3; 8 bases align to TRBD1. Sequencing used peripheral blood. This clonotype was obtained from an elderly woman with COVID-19, enrolled during active disease. CDR3 bases: TGTGCCAGCAGAAGCCGGGACAGGACTAAATACTCTGGAAACACCATATATTTT. It encodes CASRSRDRTKYSGNTIYF.